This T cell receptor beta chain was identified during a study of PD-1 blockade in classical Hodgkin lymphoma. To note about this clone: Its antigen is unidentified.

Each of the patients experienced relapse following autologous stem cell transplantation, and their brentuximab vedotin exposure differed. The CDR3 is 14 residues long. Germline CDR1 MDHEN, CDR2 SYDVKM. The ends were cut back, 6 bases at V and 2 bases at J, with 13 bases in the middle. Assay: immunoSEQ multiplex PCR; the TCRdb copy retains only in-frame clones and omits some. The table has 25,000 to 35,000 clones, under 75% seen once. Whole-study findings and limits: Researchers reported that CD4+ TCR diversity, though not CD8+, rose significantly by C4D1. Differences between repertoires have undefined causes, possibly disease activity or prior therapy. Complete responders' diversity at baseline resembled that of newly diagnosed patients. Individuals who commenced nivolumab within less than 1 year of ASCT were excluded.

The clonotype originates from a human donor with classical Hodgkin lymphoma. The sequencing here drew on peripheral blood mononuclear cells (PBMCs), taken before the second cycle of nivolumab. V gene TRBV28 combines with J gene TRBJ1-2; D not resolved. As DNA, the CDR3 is TGTGCCAGCAGCGAACAGACATCGAACTATGGCTACACCTTC. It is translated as CASSEQTSNYGYTF.